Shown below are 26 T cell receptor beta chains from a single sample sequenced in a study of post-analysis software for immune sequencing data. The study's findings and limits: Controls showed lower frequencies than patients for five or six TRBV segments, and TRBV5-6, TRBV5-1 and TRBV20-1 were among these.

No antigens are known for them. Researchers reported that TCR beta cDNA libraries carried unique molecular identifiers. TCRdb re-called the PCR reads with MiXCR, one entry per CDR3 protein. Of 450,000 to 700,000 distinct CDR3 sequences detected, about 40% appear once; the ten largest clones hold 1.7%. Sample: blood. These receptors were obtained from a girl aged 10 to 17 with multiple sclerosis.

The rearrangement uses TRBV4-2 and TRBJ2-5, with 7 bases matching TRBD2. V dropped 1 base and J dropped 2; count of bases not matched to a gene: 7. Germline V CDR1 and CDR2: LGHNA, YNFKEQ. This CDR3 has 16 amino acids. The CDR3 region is CASSQGGGREQETQYF. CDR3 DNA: TGTGCCAGCAGCCAAGGGGGGGGGAGGGAACAAGAGACCCAGTACTTC.

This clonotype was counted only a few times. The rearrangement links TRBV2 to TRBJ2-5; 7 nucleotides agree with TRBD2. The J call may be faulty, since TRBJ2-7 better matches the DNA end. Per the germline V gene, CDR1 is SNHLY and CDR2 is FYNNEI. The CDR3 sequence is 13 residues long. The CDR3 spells CASSEGLPYEQYF. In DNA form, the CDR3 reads TGTGCCAGCAGTGAGGGACTACCCTACGAGCAGTACTTC.

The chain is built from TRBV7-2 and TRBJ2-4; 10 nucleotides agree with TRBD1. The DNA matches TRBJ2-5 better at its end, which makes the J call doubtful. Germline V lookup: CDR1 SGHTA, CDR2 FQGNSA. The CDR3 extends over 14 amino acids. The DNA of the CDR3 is TGTGCCAGCAGCCGGGACAGGGGAATGGAGACCCAGTACTTC. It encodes CASSRDRGMETQYF.

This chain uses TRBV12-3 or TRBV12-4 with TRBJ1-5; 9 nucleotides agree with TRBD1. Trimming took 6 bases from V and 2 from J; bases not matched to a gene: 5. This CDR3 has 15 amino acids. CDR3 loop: CASRLTGGGNQPQHF. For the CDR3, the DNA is TGTGCCAGCAGACTCACAGGGGGCGGCAATCAGCCCCAGCATTTT.

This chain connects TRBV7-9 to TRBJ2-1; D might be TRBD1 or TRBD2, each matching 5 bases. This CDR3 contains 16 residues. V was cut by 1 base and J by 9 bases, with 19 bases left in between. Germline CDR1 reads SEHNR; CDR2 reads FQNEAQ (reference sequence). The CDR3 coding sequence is TGTGCCAGCAGCTTAGTGGGGCTAGCTGGATTTGGTGAGCAGTTCTTC. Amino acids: CASSLVGLAGFGEQFF. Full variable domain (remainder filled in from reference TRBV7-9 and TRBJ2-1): DTGVSQNPRHKITKRGQNVTFRCDPISEHNRLYWYRQTLGQGPEFLTYFQNEAQLEKSRLLSDRFSAERPKGSFSTLEIQRTEQGDSAMYLCASSLVGLAGFGEQFFGPGTRLTVL.

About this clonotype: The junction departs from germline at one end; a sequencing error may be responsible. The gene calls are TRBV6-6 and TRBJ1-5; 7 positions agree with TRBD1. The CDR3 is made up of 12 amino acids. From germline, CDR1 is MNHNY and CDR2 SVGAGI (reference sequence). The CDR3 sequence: CASSYGTEPLHF. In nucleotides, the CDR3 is TGTGCCAGCAGTTACGGGACAGAGCCCCTGCATTTT.

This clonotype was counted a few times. The CDR3 region is CSVPGQATGEQFF. The DNA of the CDR3 is TGCAGCGTTCCGGGACAGGCAACGGGGGAGCAGTTCTTC. This chain links TRBV29-1 with TRBJ2-1; 8 nucleotides line up with TRBD1. CDR1 is SQVTM and CDR2 is ANQGSEA in the germline V gene. The CDR3 has 13 residues. J was trimmed by 10 bases and V by 5 bases; bases with no gene match: 10.

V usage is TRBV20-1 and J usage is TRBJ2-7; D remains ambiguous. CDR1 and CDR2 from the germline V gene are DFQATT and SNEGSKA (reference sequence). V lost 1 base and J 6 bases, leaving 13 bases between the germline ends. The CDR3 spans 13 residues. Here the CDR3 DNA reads TGCAGTGCTAGAGCTATTGGGTCTGGCGAGCAGTACTTC. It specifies CSARAIGSGEQYF.

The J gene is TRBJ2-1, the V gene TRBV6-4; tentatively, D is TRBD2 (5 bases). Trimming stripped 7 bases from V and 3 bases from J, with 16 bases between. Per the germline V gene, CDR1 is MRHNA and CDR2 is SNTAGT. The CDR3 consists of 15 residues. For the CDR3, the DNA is TGTGCCAGCACCAAGTTAGCGAGAGACTACAATGAGCAGTTCTTC. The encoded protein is CASTKLARDYNEQFF.

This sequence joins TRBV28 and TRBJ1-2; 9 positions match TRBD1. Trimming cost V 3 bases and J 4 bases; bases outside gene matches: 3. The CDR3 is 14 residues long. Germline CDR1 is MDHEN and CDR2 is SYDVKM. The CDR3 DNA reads TGTGCCAGCAGTTTTGAGGGACAGGGCTATGGCTACACCTTC. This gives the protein CASSFEGQGYGYTF.

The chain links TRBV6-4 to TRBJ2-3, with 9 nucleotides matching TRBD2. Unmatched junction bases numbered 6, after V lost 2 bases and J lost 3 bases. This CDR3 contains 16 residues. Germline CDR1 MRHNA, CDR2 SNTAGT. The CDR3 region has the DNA TGTGCCAGCAGTGACGCGGCGGGAGGGCCGACAGATACGCAGTATTTT. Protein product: CASSDAAGGPTDTQYF.

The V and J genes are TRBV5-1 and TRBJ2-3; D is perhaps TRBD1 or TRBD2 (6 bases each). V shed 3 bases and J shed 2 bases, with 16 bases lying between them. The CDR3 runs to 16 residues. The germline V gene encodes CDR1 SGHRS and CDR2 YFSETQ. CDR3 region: CASSSASGADTDTQYF. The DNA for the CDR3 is TGCGCCAGCAGCTCAGCCTCGGGGGCAGACACAGATACGCAGTATTTT.

CDR3 in amino acids: CASSFTGKLDTQYF. The DNA of the CDR3 is TGTGCCAGCAGCTTTACAGGCAAGCTAGATACGCAGTATTTT. This chain connects TRBV7-2 to TRBJ2-3; TRBD1 might be the D (5 bases). Germline assignment: CDR1 SGHTA and CDR2 FQGNSA. Trimming removed 3 bases from V and 5 bases from J, with 12 bases in between. This CDR3 comprises 14 residues.

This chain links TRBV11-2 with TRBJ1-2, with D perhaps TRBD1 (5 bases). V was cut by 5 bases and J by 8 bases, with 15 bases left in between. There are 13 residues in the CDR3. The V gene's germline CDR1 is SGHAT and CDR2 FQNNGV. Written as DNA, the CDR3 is TGTGCCAGCAGCCCGGGGGGGAATGGAGGCTACACCTTC. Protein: CASSPGGNGGYTF.

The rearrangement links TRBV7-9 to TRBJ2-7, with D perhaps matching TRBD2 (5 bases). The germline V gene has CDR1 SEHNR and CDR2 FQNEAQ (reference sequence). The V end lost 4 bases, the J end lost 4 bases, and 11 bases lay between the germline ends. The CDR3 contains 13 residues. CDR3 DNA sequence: TGTGCCAGCAGCTCAACTAGTACTTACGAGCAGTACTTC. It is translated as CASSSTSTYEQYF.

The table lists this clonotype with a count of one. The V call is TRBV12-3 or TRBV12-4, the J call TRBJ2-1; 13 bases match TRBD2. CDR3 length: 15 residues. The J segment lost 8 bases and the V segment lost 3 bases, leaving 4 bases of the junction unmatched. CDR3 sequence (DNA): TGTGCCAGCAGTTTGACTAGCGGGGGGCGTCATGAGCAGTTCTTC. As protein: CASSLTSGGRHEQFF.

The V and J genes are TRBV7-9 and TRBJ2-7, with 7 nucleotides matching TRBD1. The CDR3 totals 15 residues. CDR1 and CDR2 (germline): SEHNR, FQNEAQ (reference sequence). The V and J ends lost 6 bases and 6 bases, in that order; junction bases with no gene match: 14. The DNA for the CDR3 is TGTGCCAGCAGTTTGCCCGGGACAGTGTTCAGCGAGCAGTACTTC. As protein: CASSLPGTVFSEQYF.

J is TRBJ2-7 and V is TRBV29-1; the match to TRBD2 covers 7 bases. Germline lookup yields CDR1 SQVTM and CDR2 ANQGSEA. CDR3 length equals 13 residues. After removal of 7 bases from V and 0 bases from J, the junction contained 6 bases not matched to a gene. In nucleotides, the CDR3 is TGCAGCGCCCTCGGGGGGTACTCCTACGAGCAGTACTTC. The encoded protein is CSALGGYSYEQYF.

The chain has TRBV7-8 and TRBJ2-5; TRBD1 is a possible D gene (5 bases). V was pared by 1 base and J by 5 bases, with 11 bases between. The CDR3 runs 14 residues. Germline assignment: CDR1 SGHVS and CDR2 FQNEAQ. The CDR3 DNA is TGTGCCAGCAGCTTAGGGGTGACAGTTGAGACCCAGTACTTC. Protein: CASSLGVTVETQYF.

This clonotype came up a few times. CDR3 DNA: TGTGCCAGCAGCGTTAGCGGGGCCTCCTACGAGCAGTACTTC. Translation gives CASSVSGASYEQYF. This sequence joins TRBV9 and TRBJ2-7; 8 nucleotides align to TRBD2. The CDR3 loop spans 14 amino acids. Germline CDR1 SGDLS, CDR2 YYNGEE. V shed 2 bases and J 0 bases; nucleotides not matched to a gene: 1.

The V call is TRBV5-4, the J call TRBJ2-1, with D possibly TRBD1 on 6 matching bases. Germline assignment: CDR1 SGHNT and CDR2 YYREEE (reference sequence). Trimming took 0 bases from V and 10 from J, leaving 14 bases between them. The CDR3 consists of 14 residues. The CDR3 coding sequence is TGTGCCAGCAGCTTGGACAGGGCGAGATGGGAGCAGTTCTTC. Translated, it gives CASSLDRARWEQFF.

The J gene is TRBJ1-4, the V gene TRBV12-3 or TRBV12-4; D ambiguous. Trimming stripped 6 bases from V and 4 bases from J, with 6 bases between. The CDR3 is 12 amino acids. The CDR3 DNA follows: TGTGCCAGCAGACAGATTAATGAAAAACTGTTTTTT. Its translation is CASRQINEKLFF.

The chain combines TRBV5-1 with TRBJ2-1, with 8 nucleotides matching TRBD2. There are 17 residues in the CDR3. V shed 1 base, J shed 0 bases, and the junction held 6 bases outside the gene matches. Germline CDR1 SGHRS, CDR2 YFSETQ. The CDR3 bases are TGCGCCAGCAGCTTGCGAGGGCTAGCGGGCTCCTACAATGAGCAGTTCTTC. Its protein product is CASSLRGLAGSYNEQFF.

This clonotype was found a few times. DNA for the CDR3: TGTGCCAGCAGTGAAGTTGGGGATACCTACGAGCAGTACTTC. Translating it yields CASSEVGDTYEQYF. The chain links TRBV6-1 to TRBJ2-7; D not certain. CDR3 length equals 14 residues. V lost 1 base, J lost 2 bases, and 9 bases lay in between. Looked up from germline, CDR1 is MNHNS and CDR2 is SASEGT.

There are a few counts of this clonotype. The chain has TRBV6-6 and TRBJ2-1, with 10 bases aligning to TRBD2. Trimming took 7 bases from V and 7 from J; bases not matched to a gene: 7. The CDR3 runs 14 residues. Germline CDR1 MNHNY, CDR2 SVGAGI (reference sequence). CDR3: CASNKREGRNEQFF. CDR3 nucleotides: TGTGCCAGCAATAAGCGGGAGGGCCGAAATGAGCAGTTCTTC.

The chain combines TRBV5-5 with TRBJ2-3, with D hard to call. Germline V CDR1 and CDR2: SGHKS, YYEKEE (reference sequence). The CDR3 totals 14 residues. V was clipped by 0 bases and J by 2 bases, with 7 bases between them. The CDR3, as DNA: TGTGCCAGCAGCTTGGACCTATACACAGATACGCAGTATTTT. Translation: CASSLDLYTDTQYF. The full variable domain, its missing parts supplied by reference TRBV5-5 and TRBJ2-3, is DAGVTQSPTHLIKTRGQQVTLRCSPISGHKSVSWYQQVLGQGPQFIFQYYEKEERGRGNFPDRFSARQFPNYSSELNVNALLLGDSALYLCASSLDLYTDTQYFGPGTRLTVL.